These T cell receptor beta chains were read from a single sample in a study of CD8 T cells in Susac syndrome. MiXCR, run by TCRdb on the immunoSEQ multiplex PCR reads, gives a single entry per CDR3 protein. The table has around 170,000 distinct CDR3 sequences, more than 85% seen once; the top ten hold less than 0.2%. The sample comprised CD8+ T cells from PBMCs. The receptors were gathered from a human donor with Susac syndrome. CDR3s leave out the opening cysteine and the closing phenylalanine or tryptophan. Each record gives: J gene, V gene, D gene, clone size, CDR3 length, CDR3 protein. The D gene is left open where the match is weak. Clone size, where shown, is once, few, many, or a class for clones that have expanded.

>TRBJ2-7|TRBV20-1|.|.|13
SASRTGTFLGEQY
>TRBJ2-7|TRBV20-1|TRBD2|once|14
SARPRTSGRPYEQY
>TRBJ2-2|TRBV5-6|.|.|11
ASSFRNTGELF
>TRBJ1-4|TRBV6-1|TRBD1|.|14
ASSITPGQGNEKLF
>TRBJ2-5|TRBV29-1|TRBD2|.|13
SVTGLAGGRETQY
>TRBJ2-7|TRBV7-9|.|.|14
ASSPYSGPGTYEQY
>TRBJ2-1|TRBV12-5|.|.|9
ASGIRNEQF
>TRBJ1-2|TRBV6-5|.|.|11
ASSYGGPYGYT
>TRBJ2-1|TRBV9|TRBD2|.|14
ASAKELAGGDNEQF
>TRBJ1-2|TRBV4-1|TRBD1|.|11
ASRQTGGYGYT
>TRBJ2-1|TRBV3-1|TRBD2|once|15
ASSHPRTSGRLNEQF
>TRBJ2-2|TRBV7-3|.|.|14
ASSPEGDSTTGELF
>TRBJ2-5|TRBV4-1|.|.|12
ASSQVGSGETQY